This T cell receptor (beta chain) was profiled in a study of cytomegalovirus exposure and HLA in healthy donors. Primers included in the PCR were 60 Vbeta and 13 Jbeta primers. Some clones are missing from TCRdb's copy, which holds only in-frame ones; the method was immunoSEQ multiplex PCR. The top ten hold 5.7% of the sample, which has around 180,000 clones, 80% seen once. Germline CDR1 MNHNS, CDR2 SASEGT. V lost 1 base to trimming and J lost 2 bases, with 12 bases between them. CDR3 length: 16 residues. This receptor was obtained from a man in his forties in good health and CMV-seronegative. The rearrangement uses TRBV6-1 and TRBJ1-5; the D gene is possibly TRBD1 (6 bases). Source material: PBMCs. Written as DNA, the CDR3 is TGTGCCAGCAGTGAAGGGTGGGGGCTGGGCAATCAGCCCCAGCATTTT. Encoded protein: CASSEGWGLGNQPQHF.